One T cell receptor (beta chain) is described in this entry. Its specificity is unknown. This record belongs to a study of somatic mutations in cytotoxic T cells in rheumatoid arthritis. Study results and limitations: Nobody had found out which antigens the expanded CD8+ clones targeted.

The CDR3 loop spans 14 amino acids. The V and J ends lost 1 base and 4 bases respectively, with 11 bases between them. Per germline, CDR1 MGHRA and CDR2 YSYEKL. Assay: immunoSEQ multiplex PCR; the TCRdb copy retains only in-frame clones and omits some. The sample contains 6,500 to 7,000 clones, approximately 77% of which appear only once. The chain is built from TRBV4-1 and TRBJ2-7, with a weak D call TRBD1 (5 bases). The sample consisted of CD8+ T cells sorted from blood. The clonotype comes from a woman between 55 and 75 years old in good health. The CDR3 sequence: CASSQAATGYEQYF. The DNA for the CDR3 is TGCGCCAGCAGCCAAGCCGCAACAGGTTACGAGCAGTACTTC.